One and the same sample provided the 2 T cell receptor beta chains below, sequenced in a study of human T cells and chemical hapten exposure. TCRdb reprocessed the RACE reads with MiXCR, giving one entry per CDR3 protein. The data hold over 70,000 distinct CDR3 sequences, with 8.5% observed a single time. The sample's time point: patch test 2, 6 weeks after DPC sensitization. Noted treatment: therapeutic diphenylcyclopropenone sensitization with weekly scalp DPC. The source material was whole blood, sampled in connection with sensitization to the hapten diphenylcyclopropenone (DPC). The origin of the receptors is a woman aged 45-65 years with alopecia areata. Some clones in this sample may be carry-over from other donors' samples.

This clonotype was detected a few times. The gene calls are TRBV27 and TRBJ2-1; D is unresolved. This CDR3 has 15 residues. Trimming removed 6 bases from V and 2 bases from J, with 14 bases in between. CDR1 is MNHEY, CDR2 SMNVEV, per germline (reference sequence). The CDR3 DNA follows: TGTGCCAGCAGCCCGCGCAGAGCGACCTACAATGAGCAGTTCTTC. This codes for CASSPRRATYNEQFF.

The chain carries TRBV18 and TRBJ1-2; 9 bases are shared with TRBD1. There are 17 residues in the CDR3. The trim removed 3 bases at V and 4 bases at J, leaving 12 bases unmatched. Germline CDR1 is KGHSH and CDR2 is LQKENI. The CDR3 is CASSPVRDRVGGYGYTF. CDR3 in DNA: TGTGCCAGCTCACCCGTCCGGGACAGGGTAGGTGGCTATGGCTACACCTTC.